This is a list of T cell receptor beta chains from one sample in a study of blood T cell repertoires in COVID-19. Assay: immunoSEQ multiplex PCR; the TCRdb copy retains only in-frame clones and omits some. In the table there are roughly 200,000 clones, roughly 86% of which are singletons. Sequencing input: PBMCs or T cells enriched from blood (not recorded which). These receptors were obtained from a woman in her thirties or forties in a cohort exposed to, infected with or recovered from COVID-19 (not recorded which). The CDR3 runs from the conserved cysteine through the conserved F or W. A D gene is named only where the DNA matches it firmly. Only part of the rows carry a size: once, few, many, or a class if the clone is expanded.

>-|-|TRBV5-1|TRBJ2-5
CASSFGQETQYF
TGCGCCAGCAGCTTCGGCCAAGAGACCCAGTACTTC
>-|TRBD1|TRBV11-2|TRBJ1-1
CASSQGQGAFF
TGTGCCAGCAGCCAAGGACAGGGAGCTTTCTTT
>-|-|TRBV13|TRBJ1-6
CASSFAGVNSPLHF
TGTGCCAGCAGCTTCGCAGGGGTTAATTCACCCCTCCACTTT
>-|TRBD2|TRBV15|TRBJ2-5
CATSGWTSDRETQYF
TGTGCCACCAGCGGATGGACTAGCGATCGGGAGACCCAGTACTTC
>-|TRBD1|TRBV6-5|TRBJ2-7
CAGLGTDSYEQYF
TGTGCCGGGCTAGGGACAGATTCCTACGAGCAGTACTTC
>-|-|TRBV28|TRBJ1-1
CASSLPSNTEAFF
TGTGCCAGCAGTTTACCCAGTAACACTGAAGCTTTCTTT
>-|TRBD2|TRBV11-2|TRBJ2-2
CASSWGLAGTGELFF
TGTGCCAGCAGCTGGGGACTAGCGGGGACCGGGGAGCTGTTTTTT
>-|TRBD2|TRBV11-2|TRBJ2-1
CASSPPGRGGNEQFF
TGTGCCAGCAGCCCACCGGGACGGGGGGGAAATGAGCAGTTCTTC
>-|-|TRBV4-1|TRBJ2-1
CASSPRGEDGVNEQFF
TGCGCCAGCAGCCCCAGGGGGGAGGACGGAGTCAATGAGCAGTTCTTC
>-|-|TRBV5-6|TRBJ1-5
CASSFGGGGQPQHF
TGTGCCAGCAGCTTCGGCGGGGGTGGTCAGCCCCAGCATTTT
>-|-|TRBV7-9|TRBJ1-4
CASSLSGGTNEKLFF
TGTGCCAGCAGCTTATCGGGGGGAACTAATGAAAAACTGTTTTTT
>few|TRBD1|TRBV14|TRBJ2-7
CASSQYLGGSTYEQYF
TGTGCCAGCAGCCAATATCTAGGGGGCTCTACTTACGAGCAGTACTTC
>-|TRBD1|TRBV5-4|TRBJ1-2
CASSTDRGSYGYTF
TGTGCCAGCAGCACGGACAGGGGTTCCTATGGCTACACCTTC
>once|-|TRBV7-9|TRBJ1-2
CASSLKGREGYGYTF
TGTGCCAGCAGCTTGAAAGGCAGGGAAGGATATGGCTACACCTTC
>-|-|TRBV19|TRBJ2-2
CASSIGAGALLGTGELFF
TGTGCCAGTAGTATCGGCGCAGGTGCTCTTTTGGGCACCGGGGAGCTGTTTTTT
>once|-|TRBV5-4|TRBJ1-1
CASSQGRNTEAFF
TGTGCCAGCAGCCAGGGGCGGAACACTGAAGCTTTCTTT
>-|TRBD2|TRBV6-5|TRBJ2-3
CASRRLADTQYF
TGTGCCAGCAGACGACTAGCGGATACGCAGTATTTT
>-|-|TRBV4-1|TRBJ1-1
CASSQDAGGTEAFF
TGCGCCAGCAGCCAAGATGCCGGGGGGACTGAAGCTTTCTTT
>-|TRBD1|TRBV18|TRBJ1-3
CASSEETGTSSGNTIYF
TGTGCCAGCTCGGAGGAGACAGGGACCTCCTCTGGAAACACCATATATTTT
>-|-|TRBV5-1|TRBJ1-1
CASSLGRGGTEAFF
TGCGCCAGCAGCTTGGGTAGGGGAGGCACTGAAGCTTTCTTT
>-|-|TRBV13|TRBJ2-7
CASSLRLPFRYEQYF
TGTGCCAGCAGCTTAAGACTCCCTTTTAGGTACGAGCAGTACTTC
>-|-|TRBV5-1|TRBJ2-3
CASSLGGTTRLSTDTQYF
TGCGCCAGCAGCTTGGGTGGGACAACTCGGCTAAGCACAGATACGCAGTATTTT
>-|-|TRBV24-1|TRBJ2-1
CATSENRDDNEQFF
TGTGCCACCAGTGAGAACCGGGATGACAATGAGCAGTTCTTC
>-|TRBD1|TRBV9|TRBJ1-1
CASSHGTANTEAFF
TGTGCCAGCAGTCATGGGACAGCGAACACTGAAGCTTTCTTT
>-|-|TRBV21-1|TRBJ2-5
CASSKGCLAGRRETQYF
TGTGCCAGCAGCAAAGGGTGCCTAGCGGGGAGACGAGAGACCCAGTACTTC
>-|-|TRBV7-9|TRBJ2-5
CASSSLETQYF
TGTGCCAGCAGCTCCCTTGAGACCCAGTACTTC
>-|TRBD2|TRBV7-6|TRBJ2-5
CASSPRTSGPRETQYF
TGTGCCAGCAGCCCCAGGACTAGCGGCCCGAGAGAGACCCAGTACTTC
>-|-|TRBV7-9|TRBJ1-1
CASSLGGMNTEAFF
TGTGCCAGCAGCCTGGGGGGTATGAACACTGAAGCTTTCTTT
>-|TRBD2|TRBV27|TRBJ2-7
CASSNVISGGLSYEQYF
TGTGCCAGCAGTAATGTAATTAGCGGGGGCCTGTCCTACGAGCAGTACTTC
>-|TRBD1|TRBV24-1|TRBJ2-7
CATSDQGAGYEQYF
TGTGCCACCAGTGACCAGGGGGCTGGGTACGAGCAGTACTTC
>-|-|TRBV12-3/TRBV12-4|TRBJ1-4
CASTMGREKLFF
TGTGCCAGCACCATGGGGCGGGAAAAACTGTTTTTT
>-|TRBD1|TRBV19|TRBJ1-6
CASRHSPGQASPLHF
TGTGCCAGTAGACACTCTCCGGGACAGGCTTCACCCCTCCACTTT
>-|TRBD2|TRBV7-2|TRBJ2-7
CASSFLAGGRYEQYF
TGTGCCAGCAGCTTTTTAGCGGGAGGGAGGTACGAGCAGTACTTC
>-|TRBD1|TRBV5-6|TRBJ1-4
CASSSLRQGAVTNEKLFF
TGTGCCAGCAGCTCACTCCGACAGGGTGCTGTTACTAATGAAAAACTGTTTTTT
>-|-|TRBV12-3/TRBV12-4|TRBJ1-2
CASSPRGNYGYTF
TGTGCCAGCAGTCCACGGGGTAACTATGGCTACACCTTC
>once|-|TRBV6-5|TRBJ1-5
CASRDAGNNQPQHF
TGTGCCAGCAGGGATGCAGGTAACAATCAGCCCCAGCATTTT
>once|-|TRBV19|TRBJ1-5
CASSSQVNQPQHF
TGTGCCAGTAGTAGCCAGGTCAATCAGCCCCAGCATTTT
>-|TRBD1|TRBV25-1|TRBJ2-7
CASSAGTAYEQYF
TGTGCCAGCAGTGCCGGGACAGCCTACGAGCAGTACTTC
>-|-|TRBV4-1|TRBJ2-1
CASSQGTTGAYNEQFF
TGCGCCAGCAGCCAAGGGACTACGGGGGCCTACAATGAGCAGTTCTTC
>-|TRBD1|TRBV2|TRBJ1-5
CASSLGQGRQPQHF
TGTGCCAGCAGTCTGGGACAGGGCCGGCAGCCCCAGCATTTT
>-|-|TRBV29-1|TRBJ2-5
CSVDLWEVGVEYF
TGCAGCGTTGACCTCTGGGAGGTGGGGGTGGAGTACTTC